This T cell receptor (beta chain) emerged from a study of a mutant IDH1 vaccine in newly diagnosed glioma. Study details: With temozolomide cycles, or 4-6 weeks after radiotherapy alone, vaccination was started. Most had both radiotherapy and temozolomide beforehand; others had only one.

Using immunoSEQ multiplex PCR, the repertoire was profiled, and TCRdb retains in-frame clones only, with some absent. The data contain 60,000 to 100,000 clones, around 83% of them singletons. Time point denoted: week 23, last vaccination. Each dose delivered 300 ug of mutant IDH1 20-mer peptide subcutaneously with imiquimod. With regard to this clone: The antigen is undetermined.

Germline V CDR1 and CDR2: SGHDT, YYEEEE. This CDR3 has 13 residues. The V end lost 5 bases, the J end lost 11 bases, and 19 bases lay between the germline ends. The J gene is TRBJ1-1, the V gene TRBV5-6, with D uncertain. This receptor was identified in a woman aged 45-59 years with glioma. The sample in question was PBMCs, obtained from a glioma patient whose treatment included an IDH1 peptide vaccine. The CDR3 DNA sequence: TGTGCCAGCAGGGGCCCCGAGGATCGGAGGGCTTTCTTT. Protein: CASRGPEDRRAFF.